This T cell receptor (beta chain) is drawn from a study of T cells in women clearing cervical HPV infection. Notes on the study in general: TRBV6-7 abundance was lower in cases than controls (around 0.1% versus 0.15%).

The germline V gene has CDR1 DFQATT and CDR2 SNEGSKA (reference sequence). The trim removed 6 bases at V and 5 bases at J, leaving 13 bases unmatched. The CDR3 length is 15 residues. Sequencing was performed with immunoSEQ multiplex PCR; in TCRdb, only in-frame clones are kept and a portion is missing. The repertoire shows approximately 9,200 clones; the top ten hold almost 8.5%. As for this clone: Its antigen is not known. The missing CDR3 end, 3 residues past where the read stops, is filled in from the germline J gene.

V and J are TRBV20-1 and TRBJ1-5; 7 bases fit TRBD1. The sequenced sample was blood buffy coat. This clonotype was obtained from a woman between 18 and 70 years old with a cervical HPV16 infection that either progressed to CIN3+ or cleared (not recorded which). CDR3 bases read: TGCAGTGCCTTAAGCCCGACAGGGCAGGATCAGCCC. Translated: CSALSPTGQDQP. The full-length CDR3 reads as CSALSPTGQDQPQHF.